What follows describes a single T cell receptor (beta chain). Its antigen remains unidentified. This entry comes from a study of pediatric ulcerative colitis. Data came from immunoSEQ multiplex PCR; TCRdb stores just in-frame clones and leaves some out. The sample includes 15,000 or so clones, 75% to 90% of them seen just once. Study-level points and caveats: Two rectal clonotypes were found only in ulcerative colitis patients, all of them.

Trimming pared 4 bases from V and 14 bases from J, leaving 13 bases between. The germline V gene encodes CDR1 SGHRS and CDR2 YFSETQ. This CDR3 is built from 11 residues. The sequencing sample was made of blood. This sequence joins TRBV5-1 and TRBJ2-1, with D perhaps matching TRBD1 (6 bases). The origin of this receptor is a boy younger than 18 with moderate ulcerative colitis. The CDR3 sequence: CASSVGQNEFF. CDR3 nucleotide sequence: TGCGCCAGCAGCGTCGGACAGAATGAGTTCTTC.